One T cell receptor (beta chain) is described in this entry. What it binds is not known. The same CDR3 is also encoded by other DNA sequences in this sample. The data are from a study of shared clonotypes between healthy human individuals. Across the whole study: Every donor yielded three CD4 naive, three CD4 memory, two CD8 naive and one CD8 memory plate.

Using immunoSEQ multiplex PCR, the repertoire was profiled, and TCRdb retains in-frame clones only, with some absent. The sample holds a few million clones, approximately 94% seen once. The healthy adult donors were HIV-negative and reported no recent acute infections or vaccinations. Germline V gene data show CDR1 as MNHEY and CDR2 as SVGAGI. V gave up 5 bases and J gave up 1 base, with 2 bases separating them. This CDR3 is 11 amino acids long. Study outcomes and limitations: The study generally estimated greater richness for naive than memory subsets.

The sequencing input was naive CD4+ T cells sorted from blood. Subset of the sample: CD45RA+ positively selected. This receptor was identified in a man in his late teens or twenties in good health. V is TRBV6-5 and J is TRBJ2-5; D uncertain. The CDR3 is CASSRQETQYF. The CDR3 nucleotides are TGTGCCAGCAGTCGCCAAGAGACCCAGTACTTC.